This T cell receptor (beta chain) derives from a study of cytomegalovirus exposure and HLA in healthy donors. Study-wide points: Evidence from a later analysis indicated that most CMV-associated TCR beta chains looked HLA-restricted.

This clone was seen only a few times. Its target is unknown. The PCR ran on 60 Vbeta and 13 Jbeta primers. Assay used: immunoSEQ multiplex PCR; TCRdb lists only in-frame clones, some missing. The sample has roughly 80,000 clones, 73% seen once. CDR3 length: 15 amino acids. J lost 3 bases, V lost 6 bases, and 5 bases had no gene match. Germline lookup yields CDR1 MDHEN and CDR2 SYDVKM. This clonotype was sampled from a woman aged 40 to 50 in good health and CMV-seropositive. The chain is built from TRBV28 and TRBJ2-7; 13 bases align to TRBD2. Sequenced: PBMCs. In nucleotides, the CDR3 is TGTGCCAGCAGAGCCGGGACTAGCGGGATCTACGAGCAGTACTTC. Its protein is CASRAGTSGIYEQYF.